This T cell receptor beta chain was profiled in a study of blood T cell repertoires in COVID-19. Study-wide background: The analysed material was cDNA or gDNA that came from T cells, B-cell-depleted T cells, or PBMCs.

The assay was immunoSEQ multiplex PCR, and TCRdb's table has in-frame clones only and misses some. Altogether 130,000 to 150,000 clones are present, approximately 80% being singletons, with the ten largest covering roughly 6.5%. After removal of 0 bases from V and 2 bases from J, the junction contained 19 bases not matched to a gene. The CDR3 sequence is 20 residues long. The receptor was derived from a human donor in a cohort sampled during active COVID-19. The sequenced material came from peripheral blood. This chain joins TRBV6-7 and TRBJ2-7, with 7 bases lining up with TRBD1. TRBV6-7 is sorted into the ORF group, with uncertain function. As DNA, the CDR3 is TGTGCCAGCAGTTACTCTCAGCAACTTCAACAGGGGTCCCCCACCTACGAGCAGTACTTC. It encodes CASSYSQQLQQGSPTYEQYF.